The 6 T cell receptor beta chains presented below share a single source sample, sequenced in a study of T cells in localized non-small cell lung cancer. Some clones are missing from TCRdb's copy, which holds only in-frame ones; the method was immunoSEQ multiplex PCR. This sample yields 4,500 or so clones, of which under 25% are seen a single time; 5.2% belongs to the top ten. This specimen was lung tumor tissue, taken before any cancer treatment. These receptors were collected from a female donor older than 55 with stage I lung adenocarcinoma.

As regards this clone: An end of the junction does not agree with germline; a read error may underlie this. The chain combines TRBV11-3 with TRBJ2-7, with D maybe TRBD2 (7 bases). The germline gives CDR1 SGHNT, CDR2 YENEEA. The CDR3 contains 19 residues. CDR3 residues: CASSPPGTPGRARYAEQYF. The CDR3 DNA reads TGTGCTAGCAGCCCGCCGGGGACACCAGGGAGGGCAAGATACGCCGAGCAGTACTTC. Using reference TRBV11-3 and TRBJ2-7 for the parts outside the CDR3, the full variable domain is EAGVVQSPRYKIIEKKQPVAFWCNPISGHNTLYWYLQNLGQGPELLIRYENEEAVDDSQLPKDRFSAERLKGVDSTLKIQPAELGDSAVYLCASSPPGTPGRARYAEQYFGPGTRLTVT.

This clone has a handful of counts. The V and J genes are TRBV4-1 and TRBJ1-5; D unclear. The V gene lost 0 bases and the J gene lost 5 bases, with 8 bases spanning the gap. Germline V CDR1 and CDR2: MGHRA, YSYEKL. This CDR3 has 14 amino acids. The chain's CDR3 is CASSQERSYQPQHF. In DNA form, the CDR3 reads TGCGCCAGCAGCCAAGAGCGTTCCTATCAGCCCCAGCATTTT.

This chain joins TRBV5-1 and TRBJ2-1; no reliable D call. Trimming pared 4 bases from V and 4 bases from J, leaving 15 bases between. Germline V gene lookup returns CDR1 SGHRS and CDR2 YFSETQ. The CDR3 length is 15 residues. The DNA of the CDR3 is TGCGCCAGCAGCCCGGTCTTGGGTTTTTACAATGAGCAGTTCTTC. Translated, it gives CASSPVLGFYNEQFF.

This chain uses TRBV5-1 with TRBJ1-3; 7 bases agree with TRBD1. Germline CDR1 SGHRS, CDR2 YFSETQ. The CDR3 sequence is 15 residues long. The V and J ends lost 2 bases and 3 bases, in that order; junction bases with no gene match: 5. CDR3 DNA: TGCGCCAGCAGCTTTGACAGGGAAAATGGAAACACCATATATTTT. It codes for CASSFDRENGNTIYF.

V usage is TRBV19 and J usage is TRBJ1-1; D possibly corresponds to TRBD1 (5 bases). The CDR3 contains 13 residues. The germline CDR1 and CDR2 sequences are LNHDA and SQIVND (reference sequence). Trimming removed 3 bases from V and 10 bases from J, with 15 bases in between. Here the CDR3 reads CASSMTGTRAAFF. The CDR3 nucleotides read TGTGCCAGTAGTATGACCGGGACCCGGGCAGCTTTCTTT.

The chain is built from TRBV6-8 and TRBJ2-1; D may match TRBD1 or TRBD2 (6 bases each). The CDR3 contains 15 residues. The V and J ends lost 6 bases and 7 bases respectively, with 19 bases between them. Per germline, CDR1 MNHGY and CDR2 SAAAGT. The CDR3 sequence: CASRTRQVAGNEQFF. For the CDR3, the DNA is TGTGCCAGCAGGACAAGACAGGTTGCGGGGAATGAGCAGTTCTTC.